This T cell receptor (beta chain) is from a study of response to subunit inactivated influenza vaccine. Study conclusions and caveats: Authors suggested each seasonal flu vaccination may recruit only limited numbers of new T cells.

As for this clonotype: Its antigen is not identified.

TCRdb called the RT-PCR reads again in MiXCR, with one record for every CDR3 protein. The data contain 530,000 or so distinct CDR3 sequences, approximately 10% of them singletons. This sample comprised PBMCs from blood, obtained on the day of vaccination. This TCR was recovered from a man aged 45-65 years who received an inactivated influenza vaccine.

CDR3 loop: CASSLSRGNSGANVLTF. CDR3 sequence (DNA): TGCGCCAGCAGCCTGAGCCGGGGAAACTCTGGGGCCAACGTCCTGACTTTC. The rearrangement joins TRBV4-1 to TRBJ2-6, with TRBD2 as a possible D gene (5 bases). V dropped 4 bases and J dropped 0 bases, with 13 bases sitting between them. In germline, CDR1 is MGHRA, CDR2 YSYEKL. The CDR3 length is 17 residues.